This TCR beta chain is from a study of Graves' ophthalmopathy and Graves' hyperthyroidism. As for the study in general: Peripheral blood sampling occurred at initial diagnosis, before any treatment.

RNA transcripts yielded amplified TCR beta CDR3 regions. A first-round RT-PCR used HTBI primers, followed by a second-round multiplex PCR. In TCRdb, the multiplex PCR reads were re-called with MiXCR into one record per CDR3 protein. The sample includes about 220,000 distinct CDR3 sequences, 20% to 25% of them seen just once. CDR3 length: 16 residues. Trimming took off 6 bases at V and 3 bases at J, with 17 bases between the two ends. In this sample, this clonotype turned up many times. Fresh peripheral blood (less than 11 ml) yielded the PBMCs. Sequencing input: peripheral blood. V usage is TRBV12-3 or TRBV12-4 and J usage is TRBJ2-2; D may be TRBD1 (6 bases). The receptor comes from a woman aged 50 to 60 with Graves' ophthalmopathy. The DNA for the CDR3 is TGTGCCAGCAGAGAAGGGCCCCCAGGGGACACCGGGGAGCTGTTTTTT. It is translated as CASREGPPGDTGELFF.